The clone carrying this T cell receptor (beta chain) was observed a few times. What it recognizes is unknown. The CDR3 sequence is 13 residues long. V was pared by 5 bases and J by 2 bases, with 8 bases between. Per germline, CDR1 SGHTA and CDR2 FQGNSA. These data belong to a study of response to subunit inactivated influenza vaccine. Study results and caveats: The authors suggested that few new T cells are recruited per seasonal influenza vaccination.

TCRdb reprocessed the RT-PCR reads via MiXCR and lists one record per CDR3 protein. The sample holds 500,000 or so distinct CDR3 sequences; about 17% are singletons and the top ten take 3% to 3.5%. This receptor was identified in a man aged 50-75 years who received an inactivated influenza vaccine. This chain connects TRBV7-2 to TRBJ2-3; D is undetermined. Sample: CD4+ T cells sorted from PBMCs, taken less than 30 months after vaccination. DNA for the CDR3: TGTGCCAGCAGCAGTGCTCTCACAGATACGCAGTATTTT. Translated, it gives CASSSALTDTQYF.